The 22 T cell receptor beta chains listed next were all sequenced from one sample in a study of cytomegalovirus exposure and HLA in healthy donors. Profiled with immunoSEQ multiplex PCR; TCRdb holds only in-frame clones, not every one. The table records around 20,000 clones, roughly 97% of them present only once. The material sequenced was PBMCs. These receptors were obtained from a man aged 25-40 years in good health and CMV-seropositive.

V usage is TRBV7-9 and J usage is TRBJ2-2, with D unresolved. Trimming stripped 6 bases from V and 1 base from J, with 9 bases between. The CDR3 spans 14 residues. Germline V lookup: CDR1 SEHNR, CDR2 FQNEAQ (reference sequence). The CDR3 region has the DNA TGTGCCAGCAGTCCAACTGGGAACACCGGGGAGCTGTTTTTT. Translated, it gives CASSPTGNTGELFF.

This clone has only one observation. This rearrangement joins TRBV7-6 to TRBJ1-1, with D possibly matching TRBD1 (5 bases). The CDR3 loop spans 14 amino acids. V was trimmed by 5 bases and J by 2 bases, leaving 12 bases between them. Germline V gives CDR1 SGHVS, CDR2 FNYEAQ. The CDR3 spells CASSQSGGNTEAFF. CDR3 sequence (DNA): TGTGCCAGCAGCCAATCGGGGGGAAACACTGAAGCTTTCTTT.

The genes are TRBV28 and TRBJ1-2; maybe TRBD1 (6 bases). CDR3 size: 16 residues. The germline V gene has CDR1 MDHEN and CDR2 SYDVKM. With 1 base removed from V and 8 bases from J, the gap between germline ends came to 20 bases. In DNA form, the CDR3 reads TGTGCCAGCAGTTTATACCGACATGCGGGGGCGGGCGGCTACACCTTC. The encoded protein is CASSLYRHAGAGGYTF.

The J gene is TRBJ1-5, the V gene TRBV6-5; TRBD1 is a possible D gene (5 bases). V shed 6 bases and J shed 3 bases, with 9 bases lying between them. The CDR3 sequence is 13 residues long. Germline CDR1 and CDR2: MNHEY and SVGAGI. The CDR3 nucleotides are TGTGCCAGCAGCCGACAGCTCAATCAGCCCCAGCATTTT. Protein sequence: CASSRQLNQPQHF.

The chain carries TRBV4-2 and TRBJ1-5, with unresolved D. Germline CDR1 is LGHNA and CDR2 is YNFKEQ. The V and J ends lost 0 bases and 5 bases respectively, with 11 bases between them. This CDR3 has 15 residues. The CDR3 nucleotides are TGTGCCAGCAGCCAAGATCCTTACAGTGATCAGCCCCAGCATTTT. Translated: CASSQDPYSDQPQHF.

The sample holds one count of this clone. CDR3: CAWSDQGLAGDNEQFF. CDR3 in DNA: TGTGCCTGGAGTGACCAAGGACTAGCGGGAGACAATGAGCAGTTCTTC. The chain combines TRBV30 with TRBJ2-1; TRBD2 aligns across 13 bases. This CDR3 comprises 16 residues. The germline CDR1 and CDR2 sequences are GTSNPN and SVGIG (reference sequence). The J segment lost 5 bases and the V segment lost 1 base, leaving 5 bases of the junction unmatched.

This sequence joins TRBV2 and TRBJ1-2; D is perhaps TRBD1 (5 bases). The CDR3 is 12 amino acids. Trimming shortened V by 8 bases and J by 8 bases, and 15 bases separated the two germline ends. The germline V gene has CDR1 SNHLY and CDR2 FYNNEI. CDR3 amino acids: CASGSGKHGYTF. CDR3 bases: TGTGCCAGCGGGTCAGGGAAACACGGCTACACCTTC.

The chain couples TRBV27 to TRBJ2-3; D remains ambiguous. CDR3 length: 14 amino acids. V lost 2 bases and J lost 2, with 8 bases in between. Germline CDR1 is MNHEY and CDR2 is SMNVEV (reference sequence). Here the CDR3 DNA reads TGTGCCAGCAGTTTAGTTGTTCACACAGATACGCAGTATTTT. This codes for CASSLVVHTDTQYF.

V is TRBV19 and J is TRBJ2-5; possible D gene TRBD1, 5 bases. V lost 3 bases and J 2 bases, leaving 13 bases between the germline ends. CDR1 is LNHDA and CDR2 is SQIVND in the germline V gene (reference sequence). The CDR3 extends over 15 amino acids. For the CDR3, the DNA is TGTGCCAGTAGTATTGGGGCAGGGTATCAAGAGACCCAGTACTTC. Translation: CASSIGAGYQETQYF.

The chain combines TRBV30 with TRBJ2-7; D uncertain. This CDR3 comprises 14 residues. Trimming shortened V by 4 bases and J by 2 bases, and 15 bases separated the two germline ends. Germline V gene data show CDR1 as GTSNPN and CDR2 as SVGIG (reference sequence). The CDR3 nucleotides read TGTGCCTGGAAAGTTTCATACAGTACCTACGAGCAGTACTTC. Protein: CAWKVSYSTYEQYF.

This chain connects TRBV7-9 to TRBJ2-1; possibly TRBD1 for D (5 bases). CDR1 is SEHNR and CDR2 is FQNEAQ in the germline V gene (reference sequence). V was pared by 4 bases and J by 5 bases, with 15 bases between. The length of the CDR3 is 15 residues. CDR3 bases: TGTGCCAGCAGCTCTTCCAAGGACATCAACAATGAGCAGTTCTTC. It encodes CASSSSKDINNEQFF.

V gene TRBV5-1 combines with J gene TRBJ1-4; no clear D gene. Germline V gene data show CDR1 as SGHRS and CDR2 as YFSETQ. The germline V and J ends were trimmed by 3 bases and 4 bases, with 13 bases remaining between them. The CDR3 covers 15 residues. CDR3 DNA: TGCGCCAGCAGCTATGATGGGCAGTATAATGAAAAACTGTTTTTT. Its protein is CASSYDGQYNEKLFF.

V and J are TRBV6-5 and TRBJ2-1, with D possibly being TRBD2 (6 bases). CDR1 and CDR2 (germline): MNHEY, SVGAGI. This CDR3 spans 14 amino acids. V lost 6 bases to trimming and J lost 4 bases, with 13 bases between them. CDR3 DNA: TGTGCCAGCAGGGAGGGGAAGGTTTACAATGAGCAGTTCTTC. It is translated as CASREGKVYNEQFF.

The chain recombines TRBV5-1 with TRBJ1-1; D is undetermined. There are 11 residues in the CDR3. Trimming took off 3 bases at V and 9 bases at J, with 9 bases between the two ends. CDR1 is SGHRS, CDR2 YFSETQ, per germline. The CDR3 DNA is TGCGCCAGCAGCTCCGGTTTTAAAGCTTTCTTT. It translates to CASSSGFKAFF. Supplemented by reference TRBV5-1 and TRBJ1-1, the full variable domain reads KAGVTQTPRYLIKTRGQQVTLSCSPISGHRSVSWYQQTPGQGLQFLFEYFSETQRNKGNFPGRFSGRQFSNSRSEMNVSTLELGDSALYLCASSSGFKAFFGQGTRLTVV.

The genes are TRBV4-2 and TRBJ2-7, with a tentative D call TRBD1 (6 bases). This CDR3 region has 14 residues. Trimming took off 1 base at V and 5 bases at J, with 12 bases between the two ends. Per germline, CDR1 LGHNA and CDR2 YNFKEQ. The CDR3 bases are TGTGCCAGCAGCCAAGTAGGGGGTTCGGACGAGCAGTACTTC. Residues: CASSQVGGSDEQYF.

This chain joins TRBV30 and TRBJ2-7; weak D call: TRBD1 (6 bases). Germline V gene lookup returns CDR1 GTSNPN and CDR2 SVGIG (reference sequence). V lost 7 bases and J lost 4, with 11 bases in between. This CDR3 contains 11 residues. DNA of the CDR3: TGTGCCTATCAACAGGGTTACGAGCAGTACTTC. This encodes CAYQQGYEQYF.

The genes are TRBV5-1 and TRBJ2-2, with 9 bases that match TRBD1. The CDR3 is made up of 16 amino acids. CDR1 and CDR2 (germline): SGHRS, YFSETQ. With 1 base clipped from V and 4 bases from J, the junction kept 5 bases outside the gene matches. CDR3 loop: CASSLRGQGSTGELFF. In nucleotides, the CDR3 is TGCGCCAGCAGCTTGAGGGGACAGGGAAGCACCGGGGAGCTGTTTTTT.

V and J are TRBV6-1 and TRBJ1-4; D unclear. Trimming left V 5 bases short and J 6 bases short, with 13 bases between. The CDR3 covers 14 residues. Germline V lookup: CDR1 MNHNS, CDR2 SASEGT. The CDR3 DNA reads as TGTGCCAGCAGTCTGCGGTTAAGAGATGAAAAACTGTTTTTT. This codes for CASSLRLRDEKLFF.

The CDR3 is CASSLAGHTNTGELFF. Written as DNA, the CDR3 is TGCGCCAGCAGCCTAGCGGGGCACACGAACACCGGGGAGCTGTTTTTT. This rearrangement joins TRBV5-1 to TRBJ2-2, with 9 bases aligning to TRBD2. After removal of 4 bases from V and 0 bases from J, the junction contained 4 bases not matched to a gene. Per germline, CDR1 SGHRS and CDR2 YFSETQ. This CDR3 has 16 amino acids.

V and J are TRBV30 and TRBJ1-2; 7 bases map to TRBD1. The CDR3 loop spans 12 amino acids. Trimming took 7 bases from V and 8 from J; bases not matched to a gene: 10. The germline V gene has CDR1 GTSNPN and CDR2 SVGIG (reference sequence). The CDR3 here is CAFQGGNEGYTF. DNA for the CDR3: TGTGCCTTCCAGGGGGGAAATGAAGGCTACACCTTC.

The chain's CDR3 is CASSWGWDRERGEQFF. The CDR3 DNA reads as TGTGCCAGCAGCTGGGGGTGGGACCGCGAGCGGGGTGAGCAGTTCTTC. V and J are TRBV5-5 and TRBJ2-1; 7 bases map to TRBD2. Germline loops: CDR1 SGHKS, CDR2 YYEKEE (reference sequence). CDR3 length equals 16 residues. J gave up 9 bases and V 3 bases, and 15 bases lay outside the gene matches.

J is TRBJ1-5 and V is TRBV6-5; no clear D. Germline values: CDR1 MNHEY, CDR2 SVGAGI. This CDR3 comprises 15 residues. Trimming stripped 6 bases from V and 0 bases from J, with 12 bases between. CDR3 protein: CASRRGGNSNQPQHF. CDR3 DNA sequence: TGTGCCAGCAGGAGAGGAGGAAATAGCAATCAGCCCCAGCATTTT.